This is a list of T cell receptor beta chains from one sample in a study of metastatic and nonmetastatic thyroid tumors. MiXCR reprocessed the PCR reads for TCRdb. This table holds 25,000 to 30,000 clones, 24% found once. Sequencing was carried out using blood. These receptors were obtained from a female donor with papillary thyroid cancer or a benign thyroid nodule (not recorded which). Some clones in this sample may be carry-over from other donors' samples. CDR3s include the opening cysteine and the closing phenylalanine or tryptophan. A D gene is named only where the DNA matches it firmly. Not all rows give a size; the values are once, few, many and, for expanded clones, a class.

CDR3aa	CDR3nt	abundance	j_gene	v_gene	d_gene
CASSLSGGIQYRGTEAFF	TGTGCCAGCAGCTTATCCGGGGGCATTCAATATCGGGGCACTGAAGCTTTCTTT	many	TRBJ1-1	TRBV5-6	.
CASSVSSGSGVDEQYF	TGTGCCAGCAGTGTGTCTAGCGGGAGTGGAGTCGACGAGCAGTACTTC	.	TRBJ2-7	TRBV6-1	TRBD2
CASSLNRDGTYEQYF	TGTGCCAGCAGCTTAAACCGGGACGGAACCTACGAGCAGTACTTC	.	TRBJ2-7	TRBV7-2	.
CASSLMGTGAGANVLTF	TGTGCCAGCAGCTTAATGGGGACAGGGGCTGGGGCCAACGTCCTGACTTTC	.	TRBJ2-6	TRBV7-8	TRBD1
CASSRTSGTDTQYF	TGTGCCAGCAGTCGCACATCCGGGACAGATACGCAGTATTTT	.	TRBJ2-3	TRBV28	.
CASSQDPSGLEGNEQYF	TGCGCCAGCAGCCAAGATCCCTCGGGACTAGAGGGAAACGAGCAATACTTC	.	TRBJ2-7	TRBV4-1	TRBD2
CSAIDVTSGMARETQYF	TGCAGTGCTATAGATGTCACTAGCGGGATGGCCCGGGAGACCCAGTACTTC	.	TRBJ2-5	TRBV20-1	TRBD2
CASSQGDAGADYGYTF	TGCGCCAGCAGCCAAGGTGATGCGGGGGCCGACTATGGCTACACCTTC	many	TRBJ1-2	TRBV4-3	.
CASSRRDSVSNVLTF	TGTGCCAGTAGTCGGAGGGACTCTGTGTCCAACGTCCTGACTTTC	.	TRBJ2-6	TRBV19	.
CASSLSRDLRTDTQYF	TGTGCCAGCAGCTTATCCCGGGACCTACGCACAGATACGCAGTATTTT	.	TRBJ2-3	TRBV11-1	.
CASSQGGGATYEQYF	TGCGCCAGCAGCCAGGGGGGAGGGGCAACCTACGAGCAGTACTTC	many	TRBJ2-7	TRBV5-1	.
CASSFPGQGLTNYGYTF	TGCGCCAGCAGCTTCCCGGGACAGGGGTTAACGAACTATGGCTACACCTTC	many	TRBJ1-2	TRBV5-1	TRBD1
CATSTGRGGTYEQYF	TGTGCCACCAGCACCGGTCGGGGGGGCACCTACGAGCAGTACTTC	medium-sized	TRBJ2-7	TRBV15	TRBD2
CASSEWSQGGGYTF	TGTGCCAGCAGTGAATGGAGTCAGGGGGGAGGCTACACCTTC	.	TRBJ1-2	TRBV25-1	TRBD1
CSARGGVTSTDTQYF	TGCAGTGCTAGAGGAGGGGTGACGAGCACAGATACGCAGTATTTT	many	TRBJ2-3	TRBV20-1	.
CASSLLAGDNEQFF	TGTGCCAGCAGTTTACTAGCGGGTGACAATGAGCAGTTCTTC	medium-sized	TRBJ2-1	TRBV12-3/TRBV12-4	TRBD2